This is a list of T cell receptor beta chains from one sample in a study of ipilimumab plus nivolumab after autologous stem cell transplantation. Libraries were prepared by immunoSEQ multiplex PCR; TCRdb keeps only in-frame clonotypes and omits some of them. The sample lists roughly 86,000 clones, over 80% occurring once. The sample consisted of PBMCs, taken in a trial of ipilimumab plus nivolumab as post-transplant consolidation. The source is a male donor with diffuse large B-cell lymphoma. Each CDR3 is given with its conserved first and last residue. Each record gives: J gene, D gene, V gene, clone size, CDR3 protein, CDR3 DNA. A D gene is named only where the DNA matches it firmly. Some rows mark clone size as missing; the rest say once, few, many or name a class of expanded clone.

j_gene: TRBJ1-5; d_gene: TRBD1; v_gene: TRBV9; abundance: once; CDR3aa: CASSGQGVGGNQPQHF; CDR3nt: TGTGCCAGCAGCGGACAGGGGGTGGGTGGCAATCAGCCCCAGCATTTT
j_gene: TRBJ1-6; d_gene: .; v_gene: TRBV6-6; abundance: .; CDR3aa: CASNPTGRSSPLHF; CDR3nt: TGTGCCAGCAACCCTACGGGGAGGAGCTCACCCCTCCACTTT
j_gene: TRBJ2-1; d_gene: .; v_gene: TRBV19; abundance: .; CDR3aa: CATGGASSYNEQFF; CDR3nt: TGTGCCACCGGAGGGGCGAGCTCCTACAATGAGCAGTTCTTC
j_gene: TRBJ1-4; d_gene: TRBD1; v_gene: TRBV19; abundance: .; CDR3aa: CASRTTGLTNEKLFF; CDR3nt: TGTGCCAGTAGAACGACAGGGTTAACTAATGAAAAACTGTTTTTT
j_gene: TRBJ1-2; d_gene: TRBD1; v_gene: TRBV18; abundance: .; CDR3aa: CASSPTGTGGVGYTF; CDR3nt: TGTGCCAGCTCCCCGACCGGGACAGGGGGCGTGGGCTACACCTTC
j_gene: TRBJ1-5; d_gene: TRBD1; v_gene: TRBV6-5; abundance: .; CDR3aa: CASSRTGSNQPQHF; CDR3nt: TGTGCCAGCAGTAGGACAGGAAGCAATCAGCCCCAGCATTTT
j_gene: TRBJ2-7; d_gene: .; v_gene: TRBV6-6; abundance: .; CDR3aa: CASSYSIRTPYEQYF; CDR3nt: TGTGCCAGCAGTTACTCGATCCGGACACCCTACGAGCAGTACTTC
j_gene: TRBJ1-6; d_gene: .; v_gene: TRBV19; abundance: few; CDR3aa: CANGLLRNSPLHF; CDR3nt: TGTGCCAACGGACTGCTCCGCAATTCACCCCTCCACTTT
j_gene: TRBJ2-3; d_gene: .; v_gene: TRBV5-8; abundance: .; CDR3aa: CASSATLTSTGDTQYF; CDR3nt: TGTGCCAGCAGCGCCACCCTCACTAGTACTGGAGATACGCAGTATTTT
j_gene: TRBJ1-2; d_gene: .; v_gene: TRBV6-6; abundance: .; CDR3aa: CASIQGEANYGYTF; CDR3nt: TGTGCCAGCATCCAGGGCGAAGCTAACTATGGCTACACCTTC
j_gene: TRBJ1-2; d_gene: .; v_gene: TRBV6-1; abundance: .; CDR3aa: CASSELLGSVSGGYTF; CDR3nt: TGTGCCAGCAGTGAATTATTAGGGTCAGTATCAGGAGGCTACACCTTC